Listed here are 22 T cell receptor beta chains from one sample, sequenced in a study of blood T cell repertoires in COVID-19. The assay was immunoSEQ multiplex PCR, and TCRdb's table has in-frame clones only and misses some. The repertoire holds 76,000 or so clones, with approximately 80% as singletons. The specimen sequenced was peripheral blood. The receptor set was obtained from a man aged 45 to 65 with acute or convalescent COVID-19.

The V gene is TRBV28, the J gene TRBJ1-1; D call uncertain. The V gene's germline CDR1 is MDHEN and CDR2 SYDVKM. This CDR3 spans 13 amino acids. With 9 bases removed from V and 5 bases from J, the gap between germline ends came to 16 bases. The CDR3 DNA is TGTGCCAGTACACGTCCCCCGGGAACTGAAGCTTTCTTT. Translating gives CASTRPPGTEAFF.

This sequence joins TRBV5-6 and TRBJ2-2; D is perhaps TRBD1 (5 bases). Trimming took 4 bases from V and 7 from J, leaving 14 bases between them. The germline gives CDR1 SGHDT, CDR2 YYEEEE. The CDR3 contains 14 residues. The chain's CDR3 is CASSRRDAGGELFF. The CDR3 region has the DNA TGTGCCAGCAGCCGCAGGGATGCCGGCGGGGAGCTGTTTTTT.

The V gene is TRBV2, the J gene TRBJ1-3, with D perhaps matching TRBD1 (6 bases). Germline CDR1 reads SNHLY; CDR2 reads FYNNEI. Trimming left V 7 bases short and J 4 bases short, with 11 bases between. This CDR3 contains 13 residues. For the CDR3, the DNA is TGTGCCAGCAAACAGGGAGCAGGAAACACCATATATTTT. Translating gives CASKQGAGNTIYF.

The chain joins TRBV5-8 to TRBJ2-7; 9 bases map to TRBD1. CDR1 is SGHTS and CDR2 is YDEGEE in the germline V gene. This CDR3 spans 14 amino acids. The trim removed 4 bases at V and 4 bases at J, leaving 6 bases unmatched. The CDR3 region is CASSLGQGLYEQYF. CDR3 coding DNA: TGTGCCAGCAGCCTGGGACAGGGTCTATACGAGCAGTACTTC.

This clone was counted a single time. The chain links TRBV27 to TRBJ2-5; 10 bases are a match to TRBD2. Germline V CDR1 and CDR2: MNHEY, SMNVEV (reference sequence). The CDR3 covers 14 residues. Trimming at V came to 6 bases and at J to 4 bases, leaving 5 bases not matched to a gene. CDR3 DNA: TGTGCCAGCAGATCTAGCGGGAGAGGAGAGACCCAGTACTTC. Translated, it gives CASRSSGRGETQYF.

In its sample, this clone was seen once. The gene calls are TRBV5-4 and TRBJ1-3; TRBD1 is a possible D gene (5 bases). This CDR3 has 14 amino acids. The ends were cut back, 5 bases at V and 2 bases at J, with 11 bases in the middle. In germline, CDR1 is SGHNT, CDR2 YYREEE (reference sequence). The CDR3: CASSGAGTGNTIYF. The CDR3 nucleotides are TGTGCCAGCAGTGGGGCAGGGACTGGAAACACCATATATTTT.

This clone was counted between two and nine times. The chain is built from TRBV2 and TRBJ1-1; D might be TRBD1 (6 bases). V dropped 9 bases and J dropped 4 bases, with 12 bases sitting between them. Germline-derived CDR1 and CDR2 are SNHLY and FYNNEI. The CDR3 is 12 amino acids. CDR3 sequence (DNA): TGTGCCAGACAGGGTTTAGGCACTGAAGCTTTCTTT. Translated, it gives CARQGLGTEAFF.

The chain uses TRBV2 and TRBJ1-5, with TRBD1 matching over 7 bases. The CDR3 contains 14 residues. Trimming removed 0 bases from V and 5 bases from J; junction bases left unmatched: 1. The germline gives CDR1 SNHLY, CDR2 FYNNEI. CDR3 in DNA: TGTGCCAGCAGTGAAGCGACAGGGTATCAGCCCCAGCATTTT. Its protein product is CASSEATGYQPQHF.

The V gene is TRBV19, the J gene TRBJ2-7; D is undetermined. The CDR3 extends over 14 amino acids. From germline, CDR1 is LNHDA and CDR2 SQIVND (reference sequence). V was clipped by 3 bases and J by 4 bases, with 13 bases between them. As DNA, the CDR3 is TGTGCCAGTAGTATCTCTCAGGCCGAGTACGAGCAGTACTTC. It encodes CASSISQAEYEQYF.

This rearrangement joins TRBV6-5 to TRBJ2-7; TRBD1 aligns across 11 bases. The CDR3 loop spans 14 amino acids. Germline V CDR1 and CDR2: MNHEY, SVGAGI. J was trimmed by 6 bases and V by 6 bases; bases with no gene match: 7. CDR3 coding DNA: TGTGCCAGCAGCTTGGGACAGGGGGTAGTCGAGCAGTACTTC. Protein: CASSLGQGVVEQYF.

The chain joins TRBV11-2 to TRBJ1-1; D uncertain. The CDR3 spans 18 residues. Germline lookup yields CDR1 SGHAT and CDR2 FQNNGV. Trimming cost V 3 bases and J 0 bases, with 20 bases left between them. The CDR3 here is CASSFSPDFPLMNTEAFF. In DNA form, the CDR3 reads TGTGCCAGCAGCTTTTCCCCAGATTTTCCCCTTATGAACACTGAAGCTTTCTTT.

V gene TRBV2 combines with J gene TRBJ1-6; the D is unclear. The germline V gene encodes CDR1 SNHLY and CDR2 FYNNEI. With 5 bases removed from V and 10 bases from J, the gap between germline ends came to 12 bases. The CDR3 loop spans 13 amino acids. The CDR3 DNA sequence: TGTGCCAGCAGTCCAAGCAATCGATCACCCCTCCACTTT. It codes for CASSPSNRSPLHF.

V gene TRBV2 combines with J gene TRBJ1-2, with 7 bases lining up with TRBD1. V lost 4 bases and J lost 3; bases outside the gene matches: 11. The CDR3 runs 16 residues. Germline values: CDR1 SNHLY, CDR2 FYNNEI. The CDR3 spells CASSAVDRRNDYGYTF. CDR3 nucleotide sequence: TGTGCCAGCAGTGCTGTGGACAGGAGGAATGACTATGGCTACACCTTC. Together with reference TRBV2 and TRBJ1-2, the CDR3 gives the full variable domain: EPEVTQTPSHQVTQMGQEVILRCVPISNHLYFYWYRQILGQKVEFLVSFYNNEISEKSEIFDDQFSVERPDGSNFTLKIRSTKLEDSAMYFCASSAVDRRNDYGYTFGSGTRLTVV.

The rearrangement joins TRBV28 to TRBJ2-7; 11 bases are shared with TRBD2. Unmatched junction bases numbered 7, after V lost 7 bases and J lost 5 bases. The CDR3 has 14 residues. The germline V gene has CDR1 MDHEN and CDR2 SYDVKM. The CDR3 region is CASITSGSPHEQYF. The CDR3 coding sequence is TGTGCCAGCATCACTAGCGGGAGTCCCCACGAGCAGTACTTC.

CDR3 sequence (DNA): TGCGCCAGCAGCCAGGGGGTAGCGGGAGGGGTAAATGAGCAGTTCTTC. It specifies CASSQGVAGGVNEQFF. The chain recombines TRBV4-3 with TRBJ2-1; 11 nucleotides align to TRBD2. J lost 7 bases, V lost 3 bases, and 8 bases had no gene match. The CDR3 length is 16 residues. Germline V gives CDR1 LGHNA, CDR2 YSLEER.

The gene calls are TRBV7-3 and TRBJ1-2, with 8 bases lining up with TRBD1. Germline V gene lookup returns CDR1 SGHTA and CDR2 FQGTGA. This CDR3 contains 16 residues. V was pared by 5 bases and J by 0 bases, with 8 bases of the junction left unmatched. The DNA for the CDR3 is TGTGCCAGCAGCCCGGGACAGGCGAGAGCTAACTATGGCTACACCTTC. Residues: CASSPGQARANYGYTF. The variable domain in full, with the rest retrieved from reference TRBV7-3 and TRBJ1-2, is GAGVSQTPSNKVTEKGKYVELRCDPISGHTALYWYRQSLGQGPEFLIYFQGTGAADDSGLPNDRFFAVRPEGSVSTLKIQRTERGDSAVYLCASSPGQARANYGYTFGSGTRLTVV.

The rearrangement uses TRBV19 and TRBJ1-5; D is undetermined. V was cut by 9 bases and J by 2 bases, with 11 bases left in between. The CDR3 length is 13 residues. Germline V gene sequence: CDR1 LNHDA, CDR2 SQIVND (reference sequence). CDR3 coding DNA: TGTGCCAGCGATGACACGCGCAATCAGCCCCAGCATTTT. This encodes CASDDTRNQPQHF.

The chain uses TRBV5-1 and TRBJ1-2; D gene ambiguous. The CDR3 loop spans 13 amino acids. Trimming shortened V by 0 bases and J by 3 bases, and 6 bases separated the two germline ends. Germline lookup yields CDR1 SGHRS and CDR2 YFSETQ. Here the CDR3 reads CASSLGEDYGYTF. CDR3 nucleotides: TGCGCCAGCAGCTTGGGGGAGGACTATGGCTACACCTTC. Looking up the rest from reference TRBV5-1 and TRBJ1-2 gives the full variable domain: KAGVTQTPRYLIKTRGQQVTLSCSPISGHRSVSWYQQTPGQGLQFLFEYFSETQRNKGNFPGRFSGRQFSNSRSEMNVSTLELGDSALYLCASSLGEDYGYTFGSGTRLTVV.

This clone was recorded once. The chain combines TRBV6-5 with TRBJ1-4; the match to TRBD1 covers 8 bases. The CDR3 contains 15 residues. From germline, CDR1 is MNHEY and CDR2 SVGAGI. The V gene end was trimmed by 4 bases and the J gene end by 2 bases; junction bases not matched to a gene: 3. CDR3 amino acids: CASSSTGVTNEKLFF. Written as DNA, the CDR3 is TGTGCCAGCAGTTCGACAGGGGTCACTAATGAAAAACTGTTTTTT.

The CDR3 nucleotides are TGCGCCAGCAGCCAAGATAGCCAGGGCTCAATCGGATACGAGCAGTACTTC. Translation gives CASSQDSQGSIGYEQYF. The chain employs TRBV4-1 and TRBJ2-7; TRBD1 is a possible D gene (5 bases). There are 17 residues in the CDR3. Trimming took 0 bases from V and 4 from J, leaving 19 bases between them. Germline lookup yields CDR1 MGHRA and CDR2 YSYEKL.

The rearrangement uses TRBV25-1 and TRBJ1-2; 9 bases are shared with TRBD1. Per the germline V gene, CDR1 is MGHDK and CDR2 is SYGVNS. This CDR3 has 14 residues. Losses at the gene ends were 6 bases for V and 4 bases for J; bases not matched to a gene: 6. Here the CDR3 reads CASRGTGPLYGYTF. CDR3 DNA sequence: TGTGCCAGCAGAGGGACAGGGCCTCTCTATGGCTACACCTTC.

The rearrangement uses TRBV19 and TRBJ1-2; D is possibly TRBD1 (6 bases). CDR3 size: 13 residues. Trimming removed 4 bases from V and 4 bases from J, with 10 bases in between. Germline V gene lookup returns CDR1 LNHDA and CDR2 SQIVND (reference sequence). CDR3 nucleotide sequence: TGTGCCAGTAGTAGTGCAGGGGTCTATGGCTACACCTTC. It is translated as CASSSAGVYGYTF.